These 18 T cell receptor beta chains were all obtained from the same sample, sequenced in a study of cytotoxic CD8 clonotypes in ibrutinib-treated CLL. Clones were read by immunoSEQ multiplex PCR, and TCRdb kept only the in-frame ones, dropping some. Found here are roughly 190,000 clones, approximately 72% of them singletons; the top ten hold 10% to 15%. The sample was PBMCs, taken after 24 months of ibrutinib treatment. These receptors came from a human donor with chronic lymphocytic leukemia.

This clone has a handful of counts. This chain joins TRBV10-3 and TRBJ2-7; D is perhaps TRBD1 (6 bases). There are 13 residues in the CDR3. Trimming took 8 bases from V and 3 from J, leaving 14 bases between them. In germline, CDR1 is ENHRY, CDR2 SYGVKD. CDR3 DNA sequence: TGTGCCATCTGGGGACAAGGGAGCTACGAGCAGTACTTC. Protein: CAIWGQGSYEQYF.

The chain recombines TRBV4-2 with TRBJ1-5; tentatively, D is TRBD1 (5 bases). Germline V gives CDR1 LGHNA, CDR2 YNFKEQ. This CDR3 region has 15 residues. V dropped 4 bases and J dropped 7 bases, with 17 bases sitting between them. The CDR3 DNA reads as TGTGCCAGCAGCCCCCAGGGCAGGGATGGGCAGCCCCAGCATTTT. Amino acids: CASSPQGRDGQPQHF.

V is TRBV10-1 and J is TRBJ1-2; D not certain. Per the germline V gene, CDR1 is WNHNN and CDR2 is SYGVQD (reference sequence). This CDR3 contains 13 residues. The V gene lost 5 bases and the J gene lost 5 bases, with 12 bases spanning the gap. CDR3 sequence: CASSNPGVYGYTF. DNA of the CDR3: TGCGCCAGCAGTAATCCCGGCGTTTATGGCTACACCTTC.

This chain links TRBV30 with TRBJ2-1, with TRBD2 matching over 7 bases. The CDR3 consists of 14 residues. The germline CDR1 and CDR2 sequences are GTSNPN and SVGIG (reference sequence). Trimming cost V 2 bases and J 5 bases; bases outside gene matches: 6. This chain's CDR3 is CAWSPGTTNNEQFF. DNA for the CDR3: TGTGCCTGGAGTCCCGGGACTACCAACAATGAGCAGTTCTTC.

In this sample, this clone turned up once. This chain links TRBV14 with TRBJ1-1; TRBD1 might be the D (5 bases). Germline V gene sequence: CDR1 SGHDN, CDR2 FVKESK. V lost 3 bases to trimming and J lost 0 bases, with 14 bases between them. This CDR3 is 16 amino acids long. This chain's CDR3 is CASSQDGTAMNTEAFF. CDR3 nucleotides: TGTGCCAGCAGCCAGGACGGGACGGCGATGAACACTGAAGCTTTCTTT.

The CDR3 nucleotides are TGTGCCAGCAGTGATAGCGGACAGAAACTTTACGAGCAGTACTTC. This gives the protein CASSDSGQKLYEQYF. This rearrangement joins TRBV2 to TRBJ2-7, with D perhaps matching TRBD1 or TRBD2 (6 bases each). V gave up 3 bases and J gave up 4 bases, with 16 bases separating them. CDR1 SNHLY and CDR2 FYNNEI come from the germline V gene. The CDR3 totals 15 residues.

The chain combines TRBV5-4 with TRBJ1-3, with TRBD1 matching 9 bases. The germline V gene encodes CDR1 SGHNT and CDR2 YYREEE (reference sequence). The CDR3 runs 15 residues. V shed 0 bases, J shed 4 bases, and the junction held 2 bases outside the gene matches. The CDR3 sequence is CASSLDRGRGNTIYF. The CDR3 nucleotides read TGTGCCAGCAGCTTGGACAGGGGGCGAGGAAACACCATATATTTT. Filled out from reference TRBV5-4 and TRBJ1-3, the complete variable domain reads ETGVTQSPTHLIKTRGQQVTLRCSSQSGHNTVSWYQQALGQGPQFIFQYYREEENGRGNFPPRFSGLQFPNYSSELNVNALELDDSALYLCASSLDRGRGNTIYFGEGSWLTVV.

This clone was seen more than once but under ten times. The J gene is TRBJ2-5, the V gene TRBV2, with D possibly TRBD1 on 5 matching bases. The V end was cut by 6 bases, the J end by 5 bases, with 16 bases between. Looked up from germline, CDR1 is SNHLY and CDR2 is FYNNEI. This CDR3 has 14 amino acids. The DNA of the CDR3 is TGTGCCAGCAGCGCCCTCCAGGGTGCGGAGACCCAGTACTTC. As protein: CASSALQGAETQYF.

This clone occurred a few times. The chain uses TRBV7-2 and TRBJ2-7; D gene unclear. This CDR3 has 12 amino acids. V shed 2 bases and J shed 4 bases, with 6 bases lying between them. The germline V gene encodes CDR1 SGHTA and CDR2 FQGNSA. The CDR3 DNA reads as TGTGCCAGCAGCTTATTATGGTACGAGCAGTACTTC. Its protein product is CASSLLWYEQYF.

The chain joins TRBV7-9 to TRBJ2-1, with a weak D call TRBD1 (5 bases). This CDR3 comprises 15 residues. Looked up from germline, CDR1 is SEHNR and CDR2 is FQNEAQ (reference sequence). V was clipped by 5 bases and J by 8 bases, with 19 bases between them. CDR3 coding DNA: TGTGCCAGCAGCCCCAGGGTAGGAGAGTTCGATGAGCAGTTCTTC. The encoded protein is CASSPRVGEFDEQFF.

The J gene is TRBJ1-5, the V gene TRBV12-2; the table's D gene call, TRBD1, was not cross checked with the DNA. TRBV12-2 is a pseudogene. The CDR3 loop spans 18 amino acids. The CDR3 reads CASRLVHLGQGSNQPQHF. The CDR3 DNA is TGTGCAAGTCGCTTAGTTCACCTCGGACAGGGTAGCAATCAGCCCCAGCATTTT.

This chain uses TRBV28 with TRBJ1-5; tentatively, D is TRBD1 (6 bases). Germline V gives CDR1 MDHEN, CDR2 SYDVKM. V was trimmed by 6 bases and J by 7 bases, leaving 22 bases between them. The CDR3 covers 16 residues. The CDR3, as DNA: TGTGCCAGCAGCCGACTCCAACAGGGAGCGGGCCAGCCCCAGCATTTT. Protein: CASSRLQQGAGQPQHF.

The V call is TRBV7-9, the J call TRBJ2-7; D is uncertain. The germline gives CDR1 SEHNR, CDR2 FQNEAQ (reference sequence). This CDR3 is 15 amino acids long. V was cut by 5 bases and J by 0 bases, with 14 bases left in between. CDR3 in amino acids: CASSDLKASSYEQYF. DNA of the CDR3: TGTGCCAGCAGCGATCTTAAGGCCAGCTCCTACGAGCAGTACTTC.

There are a few counts of this clone. The chain links TRBV27 to TRBJ2-6; perhaps TRBD2 as D (5 bases). This CDR3 has 17 amino acids. V gave up 7 bases and J gave up 0 bases, with 16 bases separating them. Germline CDR1 reads MNHEY; CDR2 reads SMNVEV (reference sequence). CDR3 amino acids: CASTLLLGSSGANVLTF. DNA for the CDR3: TGTGCCAGCACCCTCTTGTTGGGGAGCTCTGGGGCCAACGTCCTGACTTTC.

The chain employs TRBV7-2 and TRBJ2-1; 8 bases are shared with TRBD2. Germline values: CDR1 SGHTA, CDR2 FQGNSA. Trimming cost V 1 base and J 12 bases; bases outside gene matches: 2. CDR3 length: 12 amino acids. The CDR3 DNA sequence: TGTGCCAGCAGCTTAGTAGCGGGACCGCAGTTCTTC. It codes for CASSLVAGPQFF.

V gene TRBV4-1 combines with J gene TRBJ2-7, with TRBD2 matching 13 bases. V lost 3 bases to trimming and J lost 2 bases; unmatched junction nucleotides: 7. From germline, CDR1 is MGHRA and CDR2 YSYEKL. The CDR3 has 17 residues. The CDR3 DNA sequence: TGCGCCAGCAGCCAGGTCACTGGACTAGCGGGAGCCTACGAGCAGTACTTC. Amino acid sequence: CASSQVTGLAGAYEQYF.

The chain couples TRBV9 to TRBJ2-1; D is perhaps TRBD2 (5 bases). CDR1 is SGDLS and CDR2 is YYNGEE in the germline V gene. This CDR3 is 17 amino acids long. V lost 1 base, J lost 7 bases, and 21 bases lay in between. CDR3 loop: CASSVSAGPGGINEQFF. CDR3 nucleotide sequence: TGTGCCAGCAGCGTATCCGCGGGCCCTGGTGGTATTAATGAGCAGTTCTTC.

This chain uses TRBV11-2 with TRBJ1-2; 7 nucleotides agree with TRBD1. This CDR3 spans 15 amino acids. With 6 bases clipped from V and 4 bases from J, the junction kept 11 bases outside the gene matches. Germline V lookup: CDR1 SGHAT, CDR2 FQNNGV. The CDR3 here is CASSRTGEASYGYTF. The CDR3 DNA is TGTGCCAGCAGTCGTACAGGGGAAGCGAGCTATGGCTACACCTTC.